This T cell receptor beta chain is from a study of vaccination and CD4 T cells after COVID-19. Sequencing of the DNA from cultured CD4+ T cells was carried out with the Oncomine TCR Beta short-read assay. TCRdb redid the calling of the PCR reads with MiXCR, one entry per CDR3 protein. The data contain about 20,000 distinct CDR3 sequences, approximately 38% of them singletons. Notes on the study in general: Recorded median SARS-CoV-2-reactive clonotype numbers increased from about 20 to 38 without reaching significance.

Comments on this clonotype: What it binds is unknown.

CDR3 length: 16 amino acids. The trim removed 6 bases at V and 0 bases at J, leaving 11 bases unmatched. Per the germline V gene, CDR1 is DFQATT and CDR2 is SNEGSKA (reference sequence). Time point denoted: late sampling 161 to 241 days after vaccination in three convalescent patients. Indicated treatment: roughly 11-day PBMC culture with coronavirus spike peptide pools or control peptides (ViraFEST assay). The starting material was CD4+ T cells from blood, cultured in vitro, obtained about 7 months after SARS-CoV-2 vaccination. The origin of this receptor is a human donor who had recovered from COVID-19. V usage is TRBV20-1 and J usage is TRBJ2-1, with 7 bases aligning to TRBD2. This CDR3 reads CSASFSGPSSYNEQFF. DNA of the CDR3: TGCAGTGCCTCATTTAGCGGGCCGAGCTCCTACAATGAGCAGTTCTTC.